This paragraph reports one TCR beta chain. Antigen: not known. PCR employed 60 Vbeta and 13 Jbeta primers. Repertoires were generated with immunoSEQ multiplex PCR, while TCRdb's copy carries only in-frame clones and drops some. The table has approximately 150,000 clones, nearly 80% seen once; the top ten hold roughly an eighth. Per the germline V gene, CDR1 is MNHEY and CDR2 is SMNVEV (reference sequence). J lost 10 bases, V lost 9 bases, and 9 bases had no gene match. The CDR3 loop spans 14 amino acids. This record belongs to a study of cytomegalovirus exposure and HLA in healthy donors. Study outcomes and limitations: Among donors in an Asian-associated ancestry cluster, a later analysis reportedly found fewer N-insertions than the roughly 730-donor mean. As was reported, the classifier diagnosed cytomegalovirus status with high specificity and sensitivity.

The J gene is TRBJ2-1, the V gene TRBV27, with 13 bases lining up with TRBD2. The sample consisted of PBMCs. The TCR was taken from a woman between 40 and 55 years old in good health and CMV-seronegative. The CDR3, as DNA: TGTGCCAGTCAACTAGCGGGAGGGCCAGGGGAGCAGTTCTTC. Its protein product is CASQLAGGPGEQFF.